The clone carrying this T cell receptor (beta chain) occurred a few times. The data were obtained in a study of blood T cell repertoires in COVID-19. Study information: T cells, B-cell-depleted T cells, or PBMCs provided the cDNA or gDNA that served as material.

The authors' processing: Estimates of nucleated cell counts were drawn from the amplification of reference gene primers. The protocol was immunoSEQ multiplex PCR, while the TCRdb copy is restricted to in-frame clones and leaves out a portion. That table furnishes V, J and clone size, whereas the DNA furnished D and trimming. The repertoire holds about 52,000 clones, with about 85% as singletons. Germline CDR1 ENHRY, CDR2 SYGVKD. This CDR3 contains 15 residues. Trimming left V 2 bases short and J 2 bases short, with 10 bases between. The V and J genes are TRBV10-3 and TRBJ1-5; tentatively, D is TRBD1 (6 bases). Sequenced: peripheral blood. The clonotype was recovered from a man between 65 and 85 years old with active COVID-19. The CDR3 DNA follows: TGTGCCATCAGTGAGGCACAGGGTGGCAATCAGCCCCAGCATTTT. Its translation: CAISEAQGGNQPQHF.